These 27 T cell receptor beta chains were all obtained from the same sample, sequenced in a study of blood T cell repertoires in COVID-19. The repertoire was sequenced with immunoSEQ multiplex PCR; TCRdb's copy has only in-frame clones and lacks some. The data hold 50,000 or so clones, with roughly 78% observed a single time. Sequences were obtained from peripheral blood. These TCRs come from a man aged 65-85 years with acute or convalescent COVID-19.

The rearrangement uses TRBV19 and TRBJ2-5, with 7 nucleotides matching TRBD1. V shed 3 bases and J 1 base; nucleotides not matched to a gene: 5. This CDR3 spans 15 amino acids. Germline values: CDR1 LNHDA, CDR2 SQIVND (reference sequence). CDR3 in DNA: TGTGCCAGTAGTATGGGAGACAGGGTCCAAGAGACCCAGTACTTC. It translates to CASSMGDRVQETQYF.

This chain connects TRBV6-1 to TRBJ2-3, with a weak D call TRBD2 (6 bases). The germline V gene encodes CDR1 MNHNS and CDR2 SASEGT. V was pared by 3 bases and J by 2 bases, with 9 bases between. The CDR3 loop spans 14 amino acids. In DNA form, the CDR3 reads TGTGCCAGCAGTGAGGCGGGGAACACAGATACGCAGTATTTT. Translated: CASSEAGNTDTQYF.

This clone was seen only once. The rearrangement links TRBV5-1 to TRBJ2-3, with TRBD2 matching 9 bases. The CDR3 loop spans 14 amino acids. Germline lookup yields CDR1 SGHRS and CDR2 YFSETQ. The trim removed 7 bases at V and 4 bases at J, leaving 7 bases unmatched. In DNA form, the CDR3 reads TGCGCCAGCCGGCGGGGGGGCCAGGCAGATACGCAGTATTTT. Translated: CASRRGGQADTQYF.

V is TRBV9 and J is TRBJ1-2, with a tentative D call TRBD1 (5 bases). V was pared by 7 bases and J by 4 bases, with 11 bases between. CDR1 SGDLS and CDR2 YYNGEE come from the germline V gene. The CDR3 spans 12 residues. The CDR3: CASRQGVYGYTF. The CDR3 DNA reads as TGTGCCAGCCGGCAAGGGGTCTATGGCTACACCTTC.

The chain recombines TRBV18 with TRBJ2-5; 7 bases agree with TRBD1. The V gene end was trimmed by 4 bases and the J gene end by 2 bases; junction bases not matched to a gene: 7. The CDR3 totals 15 residues. Germline CDR1 is KGHSH and CDR2 is LQKENI. CDR3 region: CASSRQGRTQETQYF. The DNA for the CDR3 is TGTGCCAGCTCACGACAGGGTAGGACACAAGAGACCCAGTACTTC.

Only one count was recorded for this clone. The V call is TRBV28, the J call TRBJ2-3; no clear D. This CDR3 is built from 16 residues. V was trimmed by 3 bases and J by 3 bases, leaving 16 bases between them. CDR1 and CDR2 (germline): MDHEN, SYDVKM. CDR3 amino acids: CASSLPPGPVTDTQYF. The CDR3 DNA sequence: TGTGCCAGCAGTTTGCCTCCGGGTCCAGTGACAGATACGCAGTATTTT.

The chain combines TRBV4-1 with TRBJ2-1; no definite D call. The CDR3 loop spans 12 amino acids. The V gene's germline CDR1 is MGHRA and CDR2 YSYEKL. V was pared by 5 bases and J by 10 bases, with 12 bases between. This CDR3 reads CASSSIAREQFF. The DNA for the CDR3 is TGCGCCAGCAGCTCAATCGCCAGGGAGCAGTTCTTC.

The chain recombines TRBV5-1 with TRBJ2-5; D gene uncertain. The CDR3 sequence is 14 residues long. The germline gives CDR1 SGHRS, CDR2 YFSETQ. V lost 0 bases and J lost 4, with 10 bases in between. The CDR3 protein is CASSLVYLRETQYF. In DNA form, the CDR3 reads TGCGCCAGCAGCTTGGTGTACTTACGAGAGACCCAGTACTTC. Filled out from reference TRBV5-1 and TRBJ2-5, the complete variable domain reads KAGVTQTPRYLIKTRGQQVTLSCSPISGHRSVSWYQQTPGQGLQFLFEYFSETQRNKGNFPGRFSGRQFSNSRSEMNVSTLELGDSALYLCASSLVYLRETQYFGPGTRLLVL.

The chain combines TRBV30 with TRBJ1-2, with a possible D match to TRBD1 (5 bases). The CDR3 is 12 amino acids. Germline-derived CDR1 and CDR2 are GTSNPN and SVGIG (reference sequence). V was cut by 0 bases and J by 8 bases, with 10 bases left in between. This chain's CDR3 is CAWSVFGAGYTF. The DNA of the CDR3 is TGTGCCTGGAGTGTGTTTGGGGCGGGCTACACCTTC.

The J gene is TRBJ2-2, the V gene TRBV7-2, with 9 bases aligning to TRBD1. This CDR3 comprises 15 residues. V dropped 2 bases and J dropped 7; count of bases not matched to a gene: 5. Germline V CDR1 and CDR2: SGHTA, FQGNSA. The CDR3 here is CASSLTRTGVGELFF. CDR3 DNA sequence: TGTGCCAGCAGCTTAACACGGACAGGGGTCGGGGAGCTGTTTTTT. Using reference TRBV7-2 and TRBJ2-2 for the parts outside the CDR3, the full variable domain is GAGVSQSPSNKVTEKGKDVELRCDPISGHTALYWYRQSLGQGLEFLIYFQGNSAPDKSGLPSDRFSAERTGGSVSTLTIQRTQQEDSAVYLCASSLTRTGVGELFFGEGSRLTVL.

CDR3 bases: TGTGCCAGCAGTGAAGCGCTTCGGGGGGCGGACACTGAAGCTTTCTTT. The encoded protein is CASSEALRGADTEAFF. V and J are TRBV6-1 and TRBJ1-1; perhaps TRBD1 as D (6 bases). The ends were cut back, 0 bases at V and 3 bases at J, with 14 bases in the middle. Germline V gene data show CDR1 as MNHNS and CDR2 as SASEGT. The CDR3 consists of 16 residues.

CDR3 residues: CASSETAYNEQFF. CDR3 coding DNA: TGTGCCAGCAGCGAGACAGCCTACAATGAGCAGTTCTTC. This chain joins TRBV6-2 or TRBV6-3 and TRBJ2-1; D might be TRBD1 (5 bases). The CDR3 has 13 amino acids. Trimming removed 6 bases from V and 2 bases from J, with 8 bases in between. Germline V gene lookup returns CDR1 MNHEY and CDR2 SVGEGT.

The chain is built from TRBV7-9 and TRBJ2-1, with D perhaps matching TRBD2 (5 bases). The CDR3 has 14 residues. Trimming shortened V by 2 bases and J by 6 bases, and 11 bases separated the two germline ends. The germline CDR1 and CDR2 sequences are SEHNR and FQNEAQ (reference sequence). CDR3 coding DNA: TGTGCCAGCAGCTTAAGAGGGCCAATCAATGAGCAGTTCTTC. Amino acids: CASSLRGPINEQFF. Full variable domain (outside the CDR3, taken from reference TRBV7-9 and TRBJ2-1): DTGVSQNPRHKITKRGQNVTFRCDPISEHNRLYWYRQTLGQGPEFLTYFQNEAQLEKSRLLSDRFSAERPKGSFSTLEIQRTEQGDSAMYLCASSLRGPINEQFFGPGTRLTVL.

V is TRBV3-1 (or the pseudogene TRBV3-2) and J is TRBJ1-1; possibly TRBD1 for D (5 bases). CDR3 size: 14 residues. Trimming left V 0 bases short and J 1 base short, with 6 bases between. The germline V gene has CDR1 LGHDT and CDR2 YNNKEL (reference sequence). The CDR3 DNA reads as TGTGCCAGCAGCCAAGAAGACAGGAACACTGAAGCTTTCTTT. Its protein product is CASSQEDRNTEAFF.

The chain has TRBV7-9 and TRBJ2-7; D is ambiguous. The CDR3 is 15 amino acids. Germline CDR1 SEHNR, CDR2 FQNEAQ (reference sequence). V lost 2 bases to trimming and J lost 2 bases, with 13 bases between them. Here the CDR3 reads CASSLNFRSPYEQYF. The CDR3 DNA is TGTGCCAGCAGCTTAAATTTCAGGTCCCCCTACGAGCAGTACTTC. Filled out from reference TRBV7-9 and TRBJ2-7, the complete variable domain reads DTGVSQNPRHKITKRGQNVTFRCDPISEHNRLYWYRQTLGQGPEFLTYFQNEAQLEKSRLLSDRFSAERPKGSFSTLEIQRTEQGDSAMYLCASSLNFRSPYEQYFGPGTRLTVT.

This chain links TRBV7-2 with TRBJ2-5; D might be TRBD1 (5 bases). V was trimmed by 1 base and J by 0 bases, leaving 6 bases between them. The CDR3 extends over 14 amino acids. Germline CDR1 SGHTA, CDR2 FQGNSA. DNA for the CDR3: TGTGCCAGCAGCTTAGGACAGAACCAAGAGACCCAGTACTTC. Encoded protein: CASSLGQNQETQYF.

In its sample, this clone was seen a few times. The J gene is TRBJ1-6, the V gene TRBV19, with D unresolved. The V end lost 2 bases, the J end lost 10 bases, and 12 bases lay between the germline ends. The CDR3 has 14 residues. The germline V gene encodes CDR1 LNHDA and CDR2 SQIVND (reference sequence). CDR3 loop: CASSIYTRNSPLHF. CDR3 coding DNA: TGTGCCAGTAGTATATACACCCGAAACTCACCCCTCCACTTT.

The chain couples TRBV28 to TRBJ1-3; no clear D. V lost 3 bases and J lost 7, with 10 bases in between. This CDR3 has 13 amino acids. Germline V gene lookup returns CDR1 MDHEN and CDR2 SYDVKM. The CDR3 bases are TGTGCCAGCAGTTTTCGAGGGAGGAACACCATATATTTT. Amino acid sequence: CASSFRGRNTIYF.

V gene TRBV7-2 combines with J gene TRBJ2-7, with 14 bases that match TRBD2. Germline CDR1 and CDR2: SGHTA and FQGNSA. V trimming: 6 bases; J trimming: 6 bases; junction bases outside the gene matches: 7. There are 15 residues in the CDR3. The CDR3 sequence: CASRPTSGRVGEQYF. CDR3 nucleotides: TGTGCCAGCAGGCCGACTAGCGGGAGGGTTGGCGAGCAGTACTTC. The entire variable domain, with the rest obtained from reference TRBV7-2 and TRBJ2-7, is as follows: GAGVSQSPSNKVTEKGKDVELRCDPISGHTALYWYRQSLGQGLEFLIYFQGNSAPDKSGLPSDRFSAERTGGSVSTLTIQRTQQEDSAVYLCASRPTSGRVGEQYFGPGTRLTVT.

In nucleotides, the CDR3 is TGTGCCAGCAGTTACTGGCTAGCGGGGAATCCCGGGGAGCTGTTTTTT. Its protein product is CASSYWLAGNPGELFF. V usage is TRBV6-2 or TRBV6-3 and J usage is TRBJ2-2; 9 bases are a match to TRBD2. The CDR3 consists of 16 residues. The V segment lost 1 base and the J segment 6 bases; nucleotides outside the gene matches: 6. The germline CDR1 and CDR2 sequences are MNHEY and SVGEGT.

The chain joins TRBV4-1 to TRBJ2-1; TRBD2 matches at 7 bases. The V gene end was trimmed by 2 bases and the J gene end by 6 bases; junction bases not matched to a gene: 10. The CDR3 has 16 residues. Germline lookup yields CDR1 MGHRA and CDR2 YSYEKL. This chain's CDR3 is CASSQRGGSLINEQFF. CDR3 nucleotide sequence: TGCGCCAGCAGCCAAAGGGGCGGGAGTCTTATCAATGAGCAGTTCTTC.

V gene TRBV28 combines with J gene TRBJ1-2, with TRBD1 matching 9 bases. With 6 bases clipped from V and 1 base from J, the junction kept 6 bases outside the gene matches. Germline CDR1 MDHEN, CDR2 SYDVKM. This CDR3 contains 15 residues. DNA for the CDR3: TGTGCCAGCAGGGGAGGGACAGGGAGTAACTATGGCTACACCTTC. Its protein product is CASRGGTGSNYGYTF.

This clone came up once. CDR3 sequence: CASTDPSRGFDTQYF. Here the CDR3 DNA reads TGTGCCAGCACTGACCCCAGCAGGGGATTCGATACGCAGTATTTT. V usage is TRBV7-2 and J usage is TRBJ2-3; D perhaps matches TRBD1 (6 bases). The CDR3 runs 15 residues. The V and J ends lost 7 bases and 6 bases respectively, with 20 bases between them. Germline V gives CDR1 SGHTA, CDR2 FQGNSA. Full variable domain (outside the CDR3, taken from reference TRBV7-2 and TRBJ2-3): GAGVSQSPSNKVTEKGKDVELRCDPISGHTALYWYRQSLGQGLEFLIYFQGNSAPDKSGLPSDRFSAERTGGSVSTLTIQRTQQEDSAVYLCASTDPSRGFDTQYFGPGTRLTVL.

The chain couples TRBV7-2 to TRBJ2-1; 9 bases match TRBD2. The CDR3 is 16 amino acids. Unmatched junction bases numbered 8, after V lost 1 base and J lost 7 bases. From germline, CDR1 is SGHTA and CDR2 FQGNSA. CDR3 sequence (DNA): TGTGCCAGCAGCTTAGGGTTCCTAGCGGGACGTAATGAGCAGTTCTTC. It is translated as CASSLGFLAGRNEQFF.

The J gene is TRBJ2-5, the V gene TRBV6-5; 9 bases agree with TRBD2. J was trimmed by 2 bases and V by 6 bases; bases with no gene match: 7. Germline lookup yields CDR1 MNHEY and CDR2 SVGAGI. This CDR3 region has 15 residues. CDR3 sequence reads: CASRRSGSIQETQYF. As DNA, the CDR3 is TGTGCCAGCAGACGTAGCGGGAGCATTCAAGAGACCCAGTACTTC.

The chain has TRBV30 and TRBJ2-6; 7 bases line up with TRBD1. This CDR3 spans 18 amino acids. The V gene's germline CDR1 is GTSNPN and CDR2 SVGIG (reference sequence). J lost 0 bases, V lost 5 bases, and 13 bases had no gene match. In DNA form, the CDR3 reads TGTGCCTGGGCAAAAAGGGGACAGTTGGTCTCTGGGGCCAACGTCCTGACTTTC. It codes for CAWAKRGQLVSGANVLTF.

The chain carries TRBV19 and TRBJ1-2, with no clear D. Germline-derived CDR1 and CDR2 are LNHDA and SQIVND (reference sequence). The CDR3 has 15 residues. Trimming shortened V by 3 bases and J by 4 bases, and 15 bases separated the two germline ends. DNA of the CDR3: TGTGCCAGTAGTATCTCGTCAAACAACCTCTATGGCTACACCTTC. It translates to CASSISSNNLYGYTF.